Listed below are T cell receptor beta chains from one sample, sequenced in a study of cytomegalovirus exposure and HLA in healthy donors. Profiled with immunoSEQ multiplex PCR; TCRdb holds only in-frame clones, not every one. The data contain about 160,000 clones, about 84% of them seen just once; the ten biggest clones take up 1.3%. Sequenced input: PBMCs. The receptors shown here come from a man aged 45-65 years in good health and CMV-seropositive. Both conserved end residues are part of each CDR3. Each record gives: D gene, V gene, clone size, J gene, CDR3 DNA, CDR3 protein. D genes are given only for firm matches. Rows give clone size only sometimes, using once, few, many, or a class for an expanded clone.

TRBD1	TRBV7-3	.	TRBJ2-3	TGTGCCAGCAGCCCTGGGACAGGATTTTCAGATACGCAGTATTTT	CASSPGTGFSDTQYF
.	TRBV5-5	.	TRBJ2-7	TGTGCCAGCAGCATGGGGGCGGGGCTCTCCTACGAGCAGTACTTC	CASSMGAGLSYEQYF
TRBD1	TRBV7-2	.	TRBJ2-7	TGTGCCGGGGCCGGGACAGGGAGGACCGAGCAGTACTTC	CAGAGTGRTEQYF
.	TRBV5-6	few	TRBJ2-3	TGTGCCAGCAGCTTGAGAGGTACAGGCGGCACAGATACGCAGTATTTT	CASSLRGTGGTDTQYF
TRBD2	TRBV9	.	TRBJ2-1	TGTGCCAGCAGCGTAGGCGGGAGTTTTCGCGAGCAGTTCTTC	CASSVGGSFREQFF
.	TRBV19	.	TRBJ2-5	TGTGCCAGTAGTATAGCAGGGGCCGAAGAGACCCAGTACTTC	CASSIAGAEETQYF
.	TRBV16	.	TRBJ1-3	TGTGCCAGCAGCCAAAAGGGGTCCGTATCTGGAAACACCATATATTTT	CASSQKGSVSGNTIYF
.	TRBV9	.	TRBJ2-7	TGTGCCAGCAGCGTCCGACAGAGCTCCTACGAGCAGTACTTC	CASSVRQSSYEQYF
TRBD1	TRBV25-1	.	TRBJ1-2	TGTGCCAGCAGTGTAAGGACAGGTGGCTACACCTTC	CASSVRTGGYTF
TRBD1	TRBV5-4	.	TRBJ2-5	TGTGCCAGCAGCTTGGCGGGGACAGTAAAAGAGACCCAGTACTTC	CASSLAGTVKETQYF
.	TRBV28	.	TRBJ2-3	TGTGCCAGCAGTTCCGCAGATACGCAGTATTTT	CASSSADTQYF
TRBD2	TRBV7-2	.	TRBJ2-1	TGTGCCAGCAGATCGAGACTAGCGGGGGGTAATGAGCAGTTCTTC	CASRSRLAGGNEQFF
.	TRBV6-1	.	TRBJ2-6	TGTGCCACCACTATGGATGGTGGGGCCAACGTCCTGACTTTC	CATTMDGGANVLTF
.	TRBV27	.	TRBJ2-1	TGTGCCAGCAGCCCCCTTGGGGGGGGCCATTACAATGAGCAGTTCTTC	CASSPLGGGHYNEQFF
.	TRBV10-2	.	TRBJ1-2	TGCGCCAGCAGTGCCCCGGGGGGGGTTGCGAACTATGGCTACACCTTC	CASSAPGGVANYGYTF
TRBD1	TRBV5-1	.	TRBJ2-5	TGCGCCAGCAGCTTGGCAGGGACAGGGGCCGAGACCCAGTACTTC	CASSLAGTGAETQYF
TRBD1	TRBV7-9	.	TRBJ1-1	TGTGCCAGCAGCTTGGACAGGGCTAGTCCTGAAGCTTTCTTT	CASSLDRASPEAFF
.	TRBV13	.	TRBJ2-1	TGTGCCAGCAGCTTCCGGGACAACTCCTACAATGAGCAGTTCTTC	CASSFRDNSYNEQFF
TRBD1	TRBV6-1	.	TRBJ2-5	TGTGCCAGCAGAGGACAGGCATTGATAAGAGAGACCCAGTACTTC	CASRGQALIRETQYF
.	TRBV6-5	.	TRBJ1-2	TGTGCCAGCAAGCGCCTGAATGCGCTCACCTTC	CASKRLNALTF
.	TRBV7-9	.	TRBJ1-2	TGTTCCAGCAGCTTATCTCCCCGTGGCTACACCTTC	CSSSLSPRGYTF
TRBD2	TRBV30	few	TRBJ2-2	TGTGCCTGGAAGAAGACTAGCAGCACCGGGGAGCTGTTTTTT	CAWKKTSSTGELFF
.	TRBV2	.	TRBJ2-5	TGTGCCAGCAGTGAAGGGGGCAAAGAGACCCAGTACTTC	CASSEGGKETQYF